This T cell receptor (beta chain) was sequenced for a study of cytomegalovirus exposure and HLA in healthy donors. Study summary: In a later analysis, the roughly 110 validation repertoires were reported to have used the same platform as the approximately 700 first-cohort repertoires. The study's findings and limits: Through in vitro validation, a few CMV-associated chains were shown to be specific for CMV antigens. The study designated 150 to 200 TCR beta chains cytomegalovirus-associated.

In this sample, this clone turned up once. No antigen is known for it. Donors were drawn from the roughly 130-subject validation cohort, separate from the approximately 670-subject first cohort. The V end was cut by 0 bases, the J end by 5 bases, with 5 bases between. The CDR3 spans 12 residues. From germline, CDR1 is SGDLS and CDR2 YYNGEE. Profiling relied on immunoSEQ multiplex PCR, and the TCRdb table lists in-frame clones only, not all of them. The data show 95,000 to 150,000 clones, 70% to 90% seen once. The chain has TRBV9 and TRBJ1-2; unclear D gene. Sequencing input: PBMCs. The TCR comes from a woman younger than 30 in good health and CMV-seronegative. CDR3 residues: CASSVGSYGYTF. In DNA, the CDR3 is TGTGCCAGCAGCGTAGGGAGTTATGGCTACACCTTC.